This T cell receptor (beta chain) was documented in a study of T cell responses to AZD1222 COVID-19 vaccine. Findings and limits, study-wide: Just six people given AZD1222 tested seropositive at baseline.

Sequencing used immunoSEQ multiplex PCR; TCRdb keeps in-frame clones, though not all of them. The sample contains more than 95,000 clones, about 92% of which appear only once. A remark on this clone: Its antigen is unidentified.

This receptor was taken from an adult in good health. The starting material was peripheral blood, obtained on day 0 of AZD1222 vaccination.

Here the CDR3 DNA reads TGTGCCAGCAGATTTGCAGCACAGCAATTGTTCTTC. Protein: CASRFAAQQLFF. The chain combines TRBV7-9 with TRBJ2-1; D remains ambiguous. CDR3 length: 12 residues. V dropped 6 bases and J dropped 15 bases, with 18 bases sitting between them. CDR1 and CDR2 from the germline V gene are SEHNR and FQNEAQ (reference sequence).